The 20 T cell receptor beta chains given below trace back to one sample, sequenced in a study of blood T cell repertoires in COVID-19. Assay: immunoSEQ multiplex PCR; the TCRdb copy retains only in-frame clones and omits some. The sample has around 160,000 clones, 80% seen once. Sequencing used peripheral blood. These receptors all come from a man aged 60 to 69 with active or convalescent COVID-19.

The chain is built from TRBV28 and TRBJ1-6; TRBD1 might be the D (5 bases). The CDR3 consists of 14 residues. CDR1 is MDHEN and CDR2 is SYDVKM in the germline V gene. V dropped 10 bases and J dropped 6 bases, with 16 bases sitting between them. The CDR3 sequence: CATYSGGSNSPLHF. In DNA form, the CDR3 reads TGTGCCACCTATTCGGGGGGGTCTAATTCACCCCTCCACTTT.

This clone was seen a handful of times. The chain employs TRBV15 and TRBJ1-1; possible D gene TRBD1, 5 bases. The CDR3 runs 13 residues. Trimming stripped 11 bases from V and 1 base from J, with 14 bases between. Germline assignment: CDR1 LNHNV and CDR2 YYDKDF (reference sequence). CDR3 amino acids: CAGAAGQNTEAFF. The CDR3 DNA reads as TGTGCCGGGGCGGCAGGGCAGAACACTGAAGCTTTCTTT.

The chain has TRBV7-3 and TRBJ2-3; 10 bases map to TRBD1. V lost 4 bases and J lost 6; bases outside the gene matches: 22. This CDR3 is built from 20 residues. Germline CDR1 SGHTA, CDR2 FQGTGA. Here the CDR3 reads CASSYPHLGTGAYSGDTQYF. CDR3 coding DNA: TGTGCCAGCAGCTACCCCCACCTGGGGACAGGGGCCTACTCGGGGGATACGCAGTATTTT.

The rearrangement joins TRBV10-3 to TRBJ2-1; 11 bases agree with TRBD2. With V trimmed by 0 bases and J by 0 bases, 7 bases remained unmatched. CDR1 is ENHRY and CDR2 is SYGVKD in the germline V gene. The CDR3 loop spans 19 amino acids. The chain's CDR3 is CAISESPGLAESSYNEQFF. CDR3 DNA: TGTGCCATCAGTGAGTCACCGGGACTAGCGGAAAGCTCCTACAATGAGCAGTTCTTC.

The chain recombines TRBV27 with TRBJ2-1; D remains ambiguous. This CDR3 has 18 amino acids. Trimming left V 1 base short and J 0 bases short, with 16 bases between. Germline CDR1 and CDR2: MNHEY and SMNVEV (reference sequence). The CDR3 nucleotides read TGTGCCAGCAGTTTATACCCGCCCGACCGGAGCTCCTACAATGAGCAGTTCTTC. It encodes CASSLYPPDRSSYNEQFF.

V and J are TRBV4-3 and TRBJ2-3; the match to TRBD1 covers 8 bases. The CDR3 loop spans 16 amino acids. Germline V CDR1 and CDR2: LGHNA, YSLEER. J gave up 8 bases and V 2 bases, and 12 bases lay outside the gene matches. CDR3 loop: CASSQQVMSGGGTQYF. DNA for the CDR3: TGCGCCAGCAGCCAACAGGTCATGTCAGGGGGCGGTACGCAGTATTTT.

This clone has only a few counts. The chain is built from TRBV27 and TRBJ2-1, with TRBD1 matching over 7 bases. Per germline, CDR1 MNHEY and CDR2 SMNVEV (reference sequence). This CDR3 has 14 amino acids. Trimming took 6 bases from V and 6 from J; bases not matched to a gene: 8. CDR3: CASSLQGLGNEQFF. The CDR3 bases are TGTGCCAGCAGCCTACAGGGGCTGGGCAATGAGCAGTTCTTC.

In its sample, this clone was seen a few times. The CDR3 loop reads CASSLVGTGIYEQYF. The CDR3 DNA follows: TGTGCCAGCAGCTTAGTAGGGACAGGGATATACGAGCAGTACTTC. V gene TRBV7-8 combines with J gene TRBJ2-7; the match to TRBD1 covers 9 bases. The trim removed 1 base at V and 4 bases at J, leaving 5 bases unmatched. Germline CDR1 and CDR2: SGHVS and FQNEAQ. The CDR3 extends over 15 amino acids. The full variable domain, in which reference TRBV7-8 and TRBJ2-7 provide the parts outside the CDR3, is GAGVSQSPRYKVAKRGQDVALRCDPISGHVSLFWYQQALGQGPEFLTYFQNEAQLDKSGLPSDRFFAERPEGSVSTLKIQRTQQEDSAVYLCASSLVGTGIYEQYFGPGTRLTVT.

The V and J genes are TRBV4-2 and TRBJ2-2, with 7 bases aligning to TRBD2. The V and J ends lost 0 bases and 5 bases, in that order; junction bases with no gene match: 3. CDR3 length equals 15 residues. Germline CDR1 LGHNA, CDR2 YNFKEQ. The CDR3 region is CASSQDGRETGELFF. The CDR3 region has the DNA TGTGCCAGCAGCCAAGATGGGAGGGAAACCGGGGAGCTGTTTTTT.

The J gene is TRBJ2-2, the V gene TRBV30; 11 nucleotides agree with TRBD1. CDR1 and CDR2 from the germline V gene are GTSNPN and SVGIG (reference sequence). There are 14 residues in the CDR3. The ends lost 7 bases at V and 7 bases at J; junction bases unmatched: 8. The CDR3 coding sequence is TGTGCCTACCCTCCGGGACAGGGGGTCGGGGAGCTGTTTTTT. Protein sequence: CAYPPGQGVGELFF.

This chain links TRBV3-1 (or the pseudogene TRBV3-2) with TRBJ1-5, with 7 bases that match TRBD1. V lost 4 bases to trimming and J lost 2 bases; unmatched junction nucleotides: 5. Germline values: CDR1 LGHDT, CDR2 YNNKEL (reference sequence). This CDR3 has 15 amino acids. The DNA for the CDR3 is TGTGCCAGCAGCCTATCAGACAGGGGCAATCAGCCCCAGCATTTT. This gives the protein CASSLSDRGNQPQHF.

The V call is TRBV19, the J call TRBJ1-2; D may be TRBD1 (5 bases). The CDR3 contains 15 residues. Germline V gives CDR1 LNHDA, CDR2 SQIVND (reference sequence). Trimming removed 6 bases from V and 0 bases from J, with 14 bases in between. The CDR3 nucleotides read TGTGCCAGTAGAACAGGAGACACCGCTAACTATGGCTACACCTTC. Translating gives CASRTGDTANYGYTF.

The chain is built from TRBV6-1 and TRBJ1-1, with 8 bases aligning to TRBD1. In germline, CDR1 is MNHNS, CDR2 SASEGT. With V trimmed by 1 base and J by 2 bases, 6 bases remained unmatched. CDR3 length: 16 residues. The CDR3 nucleotides are TGTGCCAGCAGTGAAGGACAGGGGAGTTTCAACACTGAAGCTTTCTTT. This codes for CASSEGQGSFNTEAFF.

V usage is TRBV29-1 and J usage is TRBJ2-3; 9 bases map to TRBD1. The CDR3 runs 13 residues. Germline V lookup: CDR1 SQVTM, CDR2 ANQGSEA. V shed 7 bases and J 1 base; nucleotides not matched to a gene: 3. The CDR3 loop is CSGRQGGTDTQYF. As DNA, the CDR3 is TGCAGCGGGCGACAGGGGGGCACAGATACGCAGTATTTT.

V and J are TRBV24-1 and TRBJ2-1; TRBD1 matches 8 bases. The CDR3 has 11 amino acids. Germline assignment: CDR1 KGHDR and CDR2 SFDVKD. The ends lost 9 bases at V and 9 bases at J; junction bases unmatched: 3. CDR3 protein: CATRQGTEQFF. The CDR3 nucleotides are TGTGCCACCCGACAGGGGACTGAGCAGTTCTTC.

The J gene is TRBJ1-2, the V gene TRBV5-3, with D tentatively TRBD1 (6 bases). TRBV5-3 is placed among ORFs of uncertain function. V lost 4 bases, J lost 9 bases, and 13 bases lay in between. This CDR3 is 12 amino acids long. The CDR3 sequence: CARSPAGGCYTF. CDR3 coding DNA: TGTGCCAGAAGCCCCGCTGGGGGCTGCTACACCTTC.

This clone was seen repeatedly, ten times or more. The chain recombines TRBV11-2 with TRBJ2-7; the match to TRBD2 covers 11 bases. Trimming removed 0 bases from V and 7 bases from J; junction bases left unmatched: 8. The CDR3 is 16 residues long. Germline CDR1 is SGHAT and CDR2 is FQNNGV. In DNA form, the CDR3 reads TGTGCCAGCAGCTTAGATAAACTAGCGGGAGTAGAAGAGCAGTACTTC. The encoded protein is CASSLDKLAGVEEQYF.

The V call is TRBV9, the J call TRBJ1-1; perhaps TRBD1 as D (5 bases). V gave up 4 bases and J gave up 5 bases, with 18 bases separating them. This CDR3 spans 15 amino acids. From germline, CDR1 is SGDLS and CDR2 YYNGEE. Here the CDR3 reads CASSPRGVSRTEAFF. DNA of the CDR3: TGTGCCAGCAGCCCCCGGGGGGTCTCGAGGACTGAAGCTTTCTTT.

The V gene is TRBV6-5, the J gene TRBJ2-2; 10 bases are shared with TRBD1. CDR3 length: 13 amino acids. J lost 9 bases, V lost 6 bases, and 4 bases had no gene match. Germline values: CDR1 MNHEY, CDR2 SVGAGI. CDR3 region: CASSGDRGRELFF. The CDR3 DNA follows: TGTGCCAGCAGCGGGGACAGGGGCCGGGAGCTGTTTTTT.

The CDR3 nucleotides read TGCAGCGGAGAGGACAGGGACTATGGCTACACCTTC. It codes for CSGEDRDYGYTF. The chain joins TRBV29-1 to TRBJ1-2; 8 positions agree with TRBD1. Unmatched junction bases numbered 4, after V lost 7 bases and J lost 3 bases. CDR3 length: 12 amino acids. The germline CDR1 and CDR2 sequences are SQVTM and ANQGSEA.